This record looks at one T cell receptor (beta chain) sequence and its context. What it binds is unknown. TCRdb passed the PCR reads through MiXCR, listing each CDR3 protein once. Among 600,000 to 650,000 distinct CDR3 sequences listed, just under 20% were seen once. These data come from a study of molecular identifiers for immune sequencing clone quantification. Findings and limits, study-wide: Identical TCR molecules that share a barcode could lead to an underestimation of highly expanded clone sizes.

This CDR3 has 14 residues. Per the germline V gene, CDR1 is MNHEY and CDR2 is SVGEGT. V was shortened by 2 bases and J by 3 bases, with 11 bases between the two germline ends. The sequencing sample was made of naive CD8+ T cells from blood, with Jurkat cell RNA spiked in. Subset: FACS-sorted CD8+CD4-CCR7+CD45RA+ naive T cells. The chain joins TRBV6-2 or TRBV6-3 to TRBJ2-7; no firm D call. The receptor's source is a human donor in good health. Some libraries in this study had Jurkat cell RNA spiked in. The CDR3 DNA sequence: TGTGCCAGCAGTTACGGCGGAAGCAACTACGAGCAGTACTTC. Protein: CASSYGGSNYEQYF.